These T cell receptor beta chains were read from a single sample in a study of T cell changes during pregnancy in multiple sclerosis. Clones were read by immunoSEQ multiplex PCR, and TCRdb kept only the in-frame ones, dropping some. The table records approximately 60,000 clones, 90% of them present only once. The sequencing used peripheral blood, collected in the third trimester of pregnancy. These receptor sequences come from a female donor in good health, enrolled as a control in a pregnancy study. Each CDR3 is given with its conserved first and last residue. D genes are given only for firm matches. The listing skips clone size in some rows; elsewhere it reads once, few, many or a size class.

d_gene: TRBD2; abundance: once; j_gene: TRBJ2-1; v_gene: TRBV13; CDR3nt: TGTGCCAGTAACGACGAGCGGGGGGGCGTTTTCCATGAGCAGTTCTTC; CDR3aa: CASNDERGGVFHEQFF
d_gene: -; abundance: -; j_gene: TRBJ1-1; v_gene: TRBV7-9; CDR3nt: TGTGCCAGCAGTCGGGACACCCAGAACACTGAAGCTTTCTTT; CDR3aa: CASSRDTQNTEAFF
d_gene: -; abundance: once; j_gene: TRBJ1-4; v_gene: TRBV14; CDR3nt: TGTGCCAGCAGGAGAGGCTCCGGGAATGAAAAACTGTTTTTT; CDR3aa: CASRRGSGNEKLFF
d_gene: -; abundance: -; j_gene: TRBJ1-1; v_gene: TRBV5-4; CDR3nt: TGTGCCAGCAGTCTCCTCCAGGGCACTGAAGCTTTCTTT; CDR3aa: CASSLLQGTEAFF
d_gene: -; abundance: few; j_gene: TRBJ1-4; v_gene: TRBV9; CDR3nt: TGTGCCAGCAGCCCCGGACTGGGGTCCAGTGAAAAACTGTTTTTT; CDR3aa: CASSPGLGSSEKLFF
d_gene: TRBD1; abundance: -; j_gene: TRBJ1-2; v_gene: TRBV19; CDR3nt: TGTGCCAGTAGTCCCGGGACAGATAACGTGTATGGCTACACCTTC; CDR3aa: CASSPGTDNVYGYTF
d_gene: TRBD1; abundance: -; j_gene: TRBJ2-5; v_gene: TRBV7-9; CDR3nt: TGTGCCAGCAGCCCGGACAGGGGGGTGTCATGGGACTTC; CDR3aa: CASSPDRGVSWDF
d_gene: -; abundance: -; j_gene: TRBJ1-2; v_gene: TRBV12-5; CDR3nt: TGTGCTAGTGGTTTGGTAGAGGGCGATGGCTACACCTTC; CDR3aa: CASGLVEGDGYTF
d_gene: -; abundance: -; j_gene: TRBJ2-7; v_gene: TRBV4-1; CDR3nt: TGCGCCAGCAGCCAAGATAGGACAGACTTCTACGAGCAGTACTTC; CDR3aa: CASSQDRTDFYEQYF
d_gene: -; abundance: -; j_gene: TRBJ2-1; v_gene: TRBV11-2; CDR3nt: TGTGCCAGCAGCTTAGCTGCGGGGATCTCCTACAATGAGCAGTTCTTC; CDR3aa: CASSLAAGISYNEQFF
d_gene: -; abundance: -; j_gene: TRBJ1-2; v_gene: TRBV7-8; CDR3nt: TGTGCCAGCAGCTTATGGGCAGGGTCAAATTATGGCTACACCTTC; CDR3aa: CASSLWAGSNYGYTF
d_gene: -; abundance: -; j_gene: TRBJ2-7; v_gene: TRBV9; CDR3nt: TGTGCCAGCAGCGTCAGCACAGAACCTTCCTACGAGCAGTACTTC; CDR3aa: CASSVSTEPSYEQYF
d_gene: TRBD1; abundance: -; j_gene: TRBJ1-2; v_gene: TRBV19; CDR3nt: TGTGCCAGTAGTCCAGGGACAGGCTTTAACTATGGCTACACCTTC; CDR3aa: CASSPGTGFNYGYTF